The 17 T cell receptor beta chains given below trace back to one sample, sequenced in a study of cytomegalovirus exposure and HLA in healthy donors (TCRdb year 2017). The library was generated by the immunoSEQ multiplex PCR assay. A mixture of 60 forward primers for TCR Vbeta segments and 13 reverse primers for TCR Jbeta segments was used in the multiplex PCR. Entries here come from immuneACCESS through TCRdb and include only in-frame sequences with V and J called. Some clones fail to appear in such tables; in the studies checked, an unresolved V gene covers under half of the shortfall, and the cause of the remainder is unknown. The sample has more than 140,000 clones on record, approximately 80% of them singletons. The top ten clones comprise around 5.4% of the sample. Sequencing was done on a sample of PBMCs. Receptors originate from a man younger than 45 in good health and CMV-seropositive.

V is TRBV21-1 and J is TRBJ2-7; the table's D gene call, TRBD2, was not cross checked with the DNA. TRBV21-1 is marked as a pseudogene. This CDR3 is 13 amino acids long. The CDR3 loop is CASSLVMAYEQYF. The CDR3 DNA follows: TGTGCCAGCAGCCTAGTCATGGCCTACGAGCAGTACTTC.

The CDR3 region has the DNA TGTGCCAGCAGCCAAGCAAAGCTCAACCCTGAAGCTTTCTTT. Translation gives CASSQAKLNPEAFF. J is TRBJ1-1 and V is TRBV14; D uncertain. CDR1 and CDR2 from the germline V gene are SGHDN and FVKESK. Trimming removed 1 base at V and 6 bases at J, with 12 bases between. CDR3 length equals 14 residues.

The chain recombines TRBV7-7 with TRBJ2-5, with 8 bases lining up with TRBD2. Germline CDR1 is SSHAT and CDR2 is FNYEAQ (reference sequence). CDR3 length: 16 residues. J was trimmed by 4 bases and V by 1 base; bases with no gene match: 8. Written as DNA, the CDR3 is TGTGCCAGCAGCTTAGAGTCCGGGGGGGAAGGAGAGACCCAGTACTTC. Protein sequence: CASSLESGGEGETQYF.

The rearrangement links TRBV10-3 to TRBJ2-5; maybe TRBD1 (6 bases). This CDR3 contains 14 residues. V was trimmed by 5 bases and J by 4 bases, leaving 14 bases between them. Germline V gene lookup returns CDR1 ENHRY and CDR2 SYGVKD. The CDR3 reads CAISSRDTGETQYF. The CDR3 nucleotides read TGTGCCATCAGTTCCCGGGACACAGGAGAGACCCAGTACTTC.

V gene TRBV2 combines with J gene TRBJ2-1, with a tentative D call TRBD2 (7 bases). Germline V gene data show CDR1 as SNHLY and CDR2 as FYNNEI. CDR3 length equals 15 residues. V was cut by 7 bases and J by 4 bases, with 17 bases left in between. In DNA form, the CDR3 reads TGTGCCAGCAAAGCTCGGGGGGCGGGTTACAATGAGCAGTTCTTC. Residues: CASKARGAGYNEQFF.

The V gene is TRBV25-1, the J gene TRBJ1-3; D gene uncertain. There are 16 residues in the CDR3. Trimming stripped 5 bases from V and 0 bases from J, with 14 bases between. Germline V lookup: CDR1 MGHDK, CDR2 SYGVNS. The CDR3: CASSKLDGNSGNTIYF. CDR3 nucleotides: TGTGCCAGCAGTAAACTTGACGGGAACTCTGGAAACACCATATATTTT. Full variable domain (missing parts from reference TRBV25-1 and TRBJ1-3): EADIYQTPRYLVIGTGKKITLECSQTMGHDKMYWYQQDPGMELHLIHYSYGVNSTEKGDLSSESTVSRIRTEHFPLTLESARPSHTSQYLCASSKLDGNSGNTIYFGEGSWLTVV.

The rearrangement links TRBV27 to TRBJ1-2; D is possibly TRBD1 (6 bases). The CDR3 contains 13 residues. The germline V gene has CDR1 MNHEY and CDR2 SMNVEV (reference sequence). V lost 6 bases and J lost 8, with 16 bases in between. Here the CDR3 DNA reads TGTGCCAGCAGAAGAACGGGGGGCGGGGGCTACACCTTC. It translates to CASRRTGGGGYTF.

The V gene is TRBV28, the J gene TRBJ1-5; no clear D gene. V was cut by 2 bases and J by 2 bases, with 13 bases left in between. This CDR3 has 16 amino acids. Germline V CDR1 and CDR2: MDHEN, SYDVKM. CDR3 residues: CASSLEKFTGNQPQHF. CDR3 nucleotides: TGTGCCAGCAGTTTAGAAAAGTTTACTGGCAATCAGCCCCAGCATTTT.

For the CDR3, the DNA is TGTGCCAGCAGGGTGGACAGGGGCCTCAATGAGCAGTTCTTC. It specifies CASRVDRGLNEQFF. The V and J genes are TRBV6-5 and TRBJ2-1; 9 positions match TRBD1. Trimming at V came to 6 bases and at J to 6 bases, leaving 6 bases not matched to a gene. Germline loops: CDR1 MNHEY, CDR2 SVGAGI. CDR3 size: 14 residues.

This clone was seen a single time. This sequence joins TRBV7-9 and TRBJ2-7; 10 positions agree with TRBD2. Germline values: CDR1 SEHNR, CDR2 FQNEAQ (reference sequence). V trimming: 2 bases; J trimming: 5 bases; junction bases outside the gene matches: 6. This CDR3 region has 15 residues. CDR3 loop: CASSLSAGGLNEQYF. In DNA form, the CDR3 reads TGTGCCAGCAGCTTATCAGCGGGAGGGCTGAACGAGCAGTACTTC.

CDR3 protein: CASSHGDRVAYGYTF. In DNA, the CDR3 is TGCGCCAGCAGCCATGGGGACAGGGTTGCCTATGGCTACACCTTC. This chain connects TRBV4-3 to TRBJ1-2, with 9 positions matching TRBD1. The CDR3 has 15 residues. Germline CDR1 LGHNA, CDR2 YSLEER. V was pared by 3 bases and J by 4 bases, with 6 bases of the junction left unmatched.

This clone occurred a few times. This chain uses TRBV11-2 with TRBJ1-4, with D possibly matching TRBD1 (6 bases). The CDR3 is 13 residues long. Looked up from germline, CDR1 is SGHAT and CDR2 is FQNNGV. With 5 bases removed from V and 10 bases from J, the gap between germline ends came to 14 bases. In nucleotides, the CDR3 is TGTGCCAGCAGCCCGAACAGGGACCGAAAACTGTTTTTT. It encodes CASSPNRDRKLFF.

The chain employs TRBV19 and TRBJ2-7, with 11 bases identical to TRBD2. The V and J ends lost 5 bases and 5 bases, in that order; junction bases with no gene match: 5. CDR1 and CDR2 from the germline V gene are LNHDA and SQIVND (reference sequence). This CDR3 region has 14 residues. The CDR3 DNA sequence: TGTGCCAGTAGTTCTAGCGGGAGGTTCGACGAGCAGTACTTC. It codes for CASSSSGRFDEQYF.

This clone came up once. This rearrangement joins TRBV25-1 to TRBJ2-5; 7 positions match TRBD1. The J call is doubtful: the DNA matches TRBJ2-7 better. Germline CDR1 and CDR2: MGHDK and SYGVNS. The CDR3 has 14 residues. CDR3 in DNA: TGTGCCAGCACGGACAGGACCGCATCCTACGAGCAGTACTTC. Amino acids: CASTDRTASYEQYF.

The CDR3 reads CASSQFPSYEQYF. The CDR3 bases are TGCGCCAGCAGCCAATTTCCATCCTACGAGCAGTACTTC. The chain has TRBV4-3 and TRBJ2-7; no clear D. This CDR3 is 13 amino acids long. Per germline, CDR1 LGHNA and CDR2 YSLEER. V was pared by 2 bases and J by 1 base, with 6 bases between.

In its sample, this clone was seen a few times. The chain uses TRBV27 and TRBJ2-2; D may be TRBD2 (6 bases). With 7 bases removed from V and 8 bases from J, the gap between germline ends came to 14 bases. CDR3 length equals 13 residues. Germline assignment: CDR1 MNHEY and CDR2 SMNVEV (reference sequence). CDR3 nucleotides: TGTGCCAGCACCATTAGCGGTTCGGGGGAGCTGTTTTTT. Protein: CASTISGSGELFF.

This clone was picked up one time. V is TRBV9 and J is TRBJ1-4; perhaps TRBD1 as D (5 bases). The CDR3 sequence is 16 residues long. CDR1 is SGDLS and CDR2 is YYNGEE in the germline V gene. The V and J ends lost 0 bases and 8 bases respectively, with 17 bases between them. In nucleotides, the CDR3 is TGTGCCAGCAGCGTAGGAGAAACCTGGGGCGTGGAAAAACTGTTTTTT. Translated: CASSVGETWGVEKLFF.